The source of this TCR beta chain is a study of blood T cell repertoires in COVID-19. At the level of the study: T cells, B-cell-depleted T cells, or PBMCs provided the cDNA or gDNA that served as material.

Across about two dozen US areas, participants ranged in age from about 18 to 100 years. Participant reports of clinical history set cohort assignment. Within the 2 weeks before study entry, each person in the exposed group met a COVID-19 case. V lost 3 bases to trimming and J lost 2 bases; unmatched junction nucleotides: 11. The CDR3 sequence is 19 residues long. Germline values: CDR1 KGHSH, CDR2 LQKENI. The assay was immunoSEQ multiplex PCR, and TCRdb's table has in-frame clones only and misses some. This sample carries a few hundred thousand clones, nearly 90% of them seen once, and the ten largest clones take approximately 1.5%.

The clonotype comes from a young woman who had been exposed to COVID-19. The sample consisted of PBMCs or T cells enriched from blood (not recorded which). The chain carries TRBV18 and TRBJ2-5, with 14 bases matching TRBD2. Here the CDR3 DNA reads TGTGCCAGCTCACCGACCGAGACTAGCGGGAGGGCCAATCAAGAGACCCAGTACTTC. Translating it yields CASSPTETSGRANQETQYF.